This T cell receptor beta chain was profiled in a study of blood T cells in healthy people across ages. Study-wide results and limits: Long-lived donors had more naive CD4+ cells and higher diversity than aged donors.

This CDR3 comprises 15 residues. Trimming took 7 bases from V and 5 from J; bases not matched to a gene: 12. Germline loops: CDR1 MNHEY, CDR2 SVGAGI. It was with a sample-barcoded 5' primer and a J-beta primer mix that a second PCR of about 7 to 12 cycles was run. Each of the cDNA molecules was tagged by a template-switch adaptor with 12 random nucleotides. MiXCR, applied by TCRdb to the 5' RACE reads, yields one record per CDR3 protein. This table holds just over 1 million distinct CDR3 sequences, 40% to 50% found once. As for this clonotype: The antigen is unknown.

The gene calls are TRBV6-5 and TRBJ2-3; 7 bases are shared with TRBD2. The receptor was derived from a woman aged 60-75 years in good health. The specimen sequenced was blood. The CDR3 DNA reads TGTGCCAGCAAGATGTCGGGGGAGGGCCGAGATACGCAGTATTTT. This translates into CASKMSGEGRDTQYF.